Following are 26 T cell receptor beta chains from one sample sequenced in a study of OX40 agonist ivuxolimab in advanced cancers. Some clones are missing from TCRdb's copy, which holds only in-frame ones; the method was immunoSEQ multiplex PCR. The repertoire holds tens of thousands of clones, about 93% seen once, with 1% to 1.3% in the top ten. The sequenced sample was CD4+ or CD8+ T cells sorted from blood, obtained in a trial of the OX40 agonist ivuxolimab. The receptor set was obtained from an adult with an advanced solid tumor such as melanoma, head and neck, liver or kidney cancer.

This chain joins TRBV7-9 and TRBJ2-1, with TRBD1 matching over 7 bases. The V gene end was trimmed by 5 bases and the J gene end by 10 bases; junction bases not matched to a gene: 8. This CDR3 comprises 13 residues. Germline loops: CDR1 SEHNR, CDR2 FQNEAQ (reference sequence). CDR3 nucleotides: TGTGCCAGCAGCACCCACAGGGACAGCGAGCAGTTCTTC. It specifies CASSTHRDSEQFF.

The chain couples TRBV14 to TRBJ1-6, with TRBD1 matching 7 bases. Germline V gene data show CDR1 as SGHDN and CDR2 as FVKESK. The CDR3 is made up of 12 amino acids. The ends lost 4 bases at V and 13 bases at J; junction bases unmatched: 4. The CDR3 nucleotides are TGTGCCAGCAGCCGAATGACAGGGCCCCTCCACTTT. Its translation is CASSRMTGPLHF.

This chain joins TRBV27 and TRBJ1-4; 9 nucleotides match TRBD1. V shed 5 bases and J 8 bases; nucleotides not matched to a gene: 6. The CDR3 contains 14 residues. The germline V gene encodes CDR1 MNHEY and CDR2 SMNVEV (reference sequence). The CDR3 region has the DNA TGTGCCAGCAGTCTGGGACAGGGACCCGAAAAACTGTTTTTT. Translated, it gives CASSLGQGPEKLFF.

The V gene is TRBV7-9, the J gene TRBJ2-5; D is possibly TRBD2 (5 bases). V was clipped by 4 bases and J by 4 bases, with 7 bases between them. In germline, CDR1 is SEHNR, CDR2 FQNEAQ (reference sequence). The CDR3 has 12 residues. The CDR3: CASSSAGETQYF. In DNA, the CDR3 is TGTGCCAGCAGCTCTGCGGGAGAGACCCAGTACTTC.

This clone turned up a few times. The CDR3 sequence: CASSFDQGSYNEQFF. CDR3 coding DNA: TGCGCCAGCAGCTTCGACCAGGGGTCCTACAATGAGCAGTTCTTC. The chain carries TRBV5-1 and TRBJ2-1, with D maybe TRBD1 (6 bases). V lost 2 bases, J lost 1 base, and 10 bases lay in between. There are 15 residues in the CDR3. Germline CDR1 reads SGHRS; CDR2 reads YFSETQ.

CDR3 residues: CASSLGTRTTSFEQYF. For the CDR3, the DNA is TGTGCCAGCAGCTTAGGCACCAGGACTACCAGTTTCGAGCAGTACTTC. The genes are TRBV13 and TRBJ2-7; possible D gene TRBD2, 6 bases. This CDR3 is 16 amino acids long. Germline V gene lookup returns CDR1 PRHDT and CDR2 FYEKMQ (reference sequence). V shed 0 bases and J shed 6 bases, with 18 bases lying between them.

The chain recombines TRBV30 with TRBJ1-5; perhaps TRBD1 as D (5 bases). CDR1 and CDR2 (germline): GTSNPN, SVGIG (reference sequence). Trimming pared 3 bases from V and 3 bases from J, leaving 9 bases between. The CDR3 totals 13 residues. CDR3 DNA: TGTGCCTGGAGCTCAGGGTCCAATCAGCCCCAGCATTTT. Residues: CAWSSGSNQPQHF.

The CDR3 DNA is TGTGCCAGCTCTCCCCAACAAGGAGCAACTAATGAAAAACTGTTTTTT. It specifies CASSPQQGATNEKLFF. The rearrangement uses TRBV18 and TRBJ1-4; D call uncertain. Germline V lookup: CDR1 KGHSH, CDR2 LQKENI. Trimming pared 6 bases from V and 0 bases from J, leaving 14 bases between. This CDR3 has 16 residues.

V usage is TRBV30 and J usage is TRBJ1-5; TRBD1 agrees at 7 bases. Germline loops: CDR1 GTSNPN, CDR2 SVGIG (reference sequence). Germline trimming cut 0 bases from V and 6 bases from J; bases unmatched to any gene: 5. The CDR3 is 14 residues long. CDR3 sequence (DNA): TGTGCCTGGAGTGTAGGGTCAGGGGGTCAGCCCCAGCATTTT. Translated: CAWSVGSGGQPQHF. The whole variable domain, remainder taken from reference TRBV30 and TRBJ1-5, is SQTIHQWPATLVQPVGSPLSLECTVEGTSNPNLYWYRQAAGRGLQLLFYSVGIGQISSEVPQNLSASRPQDRQFILSSKKLLLSDSGFYLCAWSVGSGGQPQHFGDGTRLSIL.

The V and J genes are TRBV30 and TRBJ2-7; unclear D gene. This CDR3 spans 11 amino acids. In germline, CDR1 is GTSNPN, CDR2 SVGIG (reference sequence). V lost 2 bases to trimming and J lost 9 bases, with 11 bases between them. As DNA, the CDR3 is TGTGCCTGGAGTATCTCGAGGTCGCAGTACTTC. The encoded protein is CAWSISRSQYF.

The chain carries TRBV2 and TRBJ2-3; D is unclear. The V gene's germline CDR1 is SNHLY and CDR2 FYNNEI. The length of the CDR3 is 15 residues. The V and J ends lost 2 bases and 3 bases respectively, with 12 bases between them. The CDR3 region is CASSERNLKTDTQYF. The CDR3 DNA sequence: TGTGCCAGCAGTGAAAGGAACCTAAAGACAGATACGCAGTATTTT.

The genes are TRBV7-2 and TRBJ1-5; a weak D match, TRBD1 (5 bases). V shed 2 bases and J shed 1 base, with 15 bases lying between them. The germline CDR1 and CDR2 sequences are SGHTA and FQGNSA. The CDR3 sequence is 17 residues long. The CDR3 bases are TGTGCCAGCAGCTTAAATCATCCGGGGGAGAGCAATCAGCCCCAGCATTTT. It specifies CASSLNHPGESNQPQHF.

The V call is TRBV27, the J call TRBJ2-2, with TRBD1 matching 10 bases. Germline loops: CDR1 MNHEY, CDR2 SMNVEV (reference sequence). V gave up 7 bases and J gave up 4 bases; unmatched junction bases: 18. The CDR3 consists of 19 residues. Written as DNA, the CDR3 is TGTGCCAGCAAAGGGGACAGGGGTTCTCCCGGAGCAGGCACCGGGGAGCTGTTTTTT. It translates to CASKGDRGSPGAGTGELFF.

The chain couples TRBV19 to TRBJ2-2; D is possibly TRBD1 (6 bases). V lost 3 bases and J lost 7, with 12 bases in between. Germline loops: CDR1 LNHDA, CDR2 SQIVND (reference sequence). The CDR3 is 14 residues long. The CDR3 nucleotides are TGTGCCAGTAGTATGCAGGGGTCGGGCGGGGAGCTGTTTTTT. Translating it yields CASSMQGSGGELFF. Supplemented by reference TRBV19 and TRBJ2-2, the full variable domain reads DGGITQSPKYLFRKEGQNVTLSCEQNLNHDAMYWYRQDPGQGLRLIYYSQIVNDFQKGDIAEGYSVSREKKESFPLTVTSAQKNPTAFYLCASSMQGSGGELFFGEGSRLTVL.

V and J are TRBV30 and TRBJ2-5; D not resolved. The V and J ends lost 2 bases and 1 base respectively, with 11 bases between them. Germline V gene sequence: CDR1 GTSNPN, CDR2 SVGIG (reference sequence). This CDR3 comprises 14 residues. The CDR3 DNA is TGTGCCTGGAGTATTTTTTGGGGCCAAGAGACCCAGTACTTC. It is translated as CAWSIFWGQETQYF.

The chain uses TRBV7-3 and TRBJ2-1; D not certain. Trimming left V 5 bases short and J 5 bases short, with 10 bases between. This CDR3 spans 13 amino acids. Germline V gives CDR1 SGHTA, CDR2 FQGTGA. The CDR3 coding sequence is TGTGCCAGCAGCAATACGTTGGACAATGAGCAGTTCTTC. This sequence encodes CASSNTLDNEQFF.

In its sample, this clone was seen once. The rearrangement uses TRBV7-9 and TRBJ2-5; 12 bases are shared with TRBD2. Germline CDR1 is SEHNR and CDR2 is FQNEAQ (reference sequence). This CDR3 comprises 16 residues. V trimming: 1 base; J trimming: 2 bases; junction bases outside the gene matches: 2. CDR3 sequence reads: CASSLGLAGGQETQYF. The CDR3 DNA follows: TGTGCCAGCAGCTTAGGGCTAGCGGGAGGGCAAGAGACCCAGTACTTC.

The CDR3 is CASRGVDSNQPQHF. In DNA form, the CDR3 reads TGTGCCAGTAGGGGGGTGGATAGCAATCAGCCCCAGCATTTT. The chain carries TRBV19 and TRBJ1-5; perhaps TRBD1 as D (5 bases). Germline CDR1 is LNHDA and CDR2 is SQIVND (reference sequence). This CDR3 region has 14 residues. V lost 6 bases, J lost 0 bases, and 9 bases lay in between.

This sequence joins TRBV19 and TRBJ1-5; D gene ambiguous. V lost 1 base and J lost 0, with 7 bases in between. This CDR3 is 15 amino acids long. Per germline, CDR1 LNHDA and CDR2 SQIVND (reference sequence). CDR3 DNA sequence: TGTGCCAGTAGTATAGTGGCCCTTAGCAATCAGCCCCAGCATTTT. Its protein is CASSIVALSNQPQHF.

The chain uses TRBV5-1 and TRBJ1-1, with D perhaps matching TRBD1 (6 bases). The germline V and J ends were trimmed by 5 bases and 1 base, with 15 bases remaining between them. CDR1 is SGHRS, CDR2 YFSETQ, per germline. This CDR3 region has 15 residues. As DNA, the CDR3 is TGCGCCAGCAGAAAGTGGGGGGCCGGGAACACTGAAGCTTTCTTT. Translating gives CASRKWGAGNTEAFF.

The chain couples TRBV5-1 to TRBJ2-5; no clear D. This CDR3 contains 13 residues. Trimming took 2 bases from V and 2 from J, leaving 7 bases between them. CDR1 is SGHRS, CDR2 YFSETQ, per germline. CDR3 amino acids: CASSFSDQETQYF. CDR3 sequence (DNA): TGCGCCAGCAGCTTTTCAGATCAAGAGACCCAGTACTTC.

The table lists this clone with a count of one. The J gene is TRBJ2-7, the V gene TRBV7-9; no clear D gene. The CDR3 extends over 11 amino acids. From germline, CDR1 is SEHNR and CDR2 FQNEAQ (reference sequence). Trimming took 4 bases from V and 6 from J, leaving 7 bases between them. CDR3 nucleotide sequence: TGTGCCAGCAGCTCCAGTCGCGAGCAGTACTTC. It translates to CASSSSREQYF.

CDR3 protein: CASSLGQGFSGNTIYF. In DNA form, the CDR3 reads TGCGCCAGCAGCTTGGGACAGGGATTCTCTGGAAACACCATATATTTT. The V gene is TRBV5-1, the J gene TRBJ1-3; 7 nucleotides align to TRBD1. In germline, CDR1 is SGHRS, CDR2 YFSETQ. The CDR3 has 16 residues. With V trimmed by 0 bases and J by 0 bases, 3 bases remained unmatched.

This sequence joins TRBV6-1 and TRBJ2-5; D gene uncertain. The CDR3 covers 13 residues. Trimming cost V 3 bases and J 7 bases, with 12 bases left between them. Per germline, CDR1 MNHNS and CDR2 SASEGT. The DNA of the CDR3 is TGTGCCAGCAGTGATCGGCAGTTCGGGACCCAGTACTTC. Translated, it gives CASSDRQFGTQYF.

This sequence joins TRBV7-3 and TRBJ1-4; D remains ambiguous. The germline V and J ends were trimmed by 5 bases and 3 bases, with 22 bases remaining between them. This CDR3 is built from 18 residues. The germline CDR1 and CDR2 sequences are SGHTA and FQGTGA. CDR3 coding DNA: TGTGCCAGCAGCCGAGGGAAAAGTCCCTTCCCCCCTAATGAAAAACTGTTTTTT. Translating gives CASSRGKSPFPPNEKLFF.

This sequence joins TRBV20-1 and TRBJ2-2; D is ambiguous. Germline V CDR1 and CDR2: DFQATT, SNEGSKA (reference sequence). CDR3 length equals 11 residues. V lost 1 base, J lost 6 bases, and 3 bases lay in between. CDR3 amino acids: CSARGAGELFF. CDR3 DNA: TGCAGTGCTAGAGGAGCCGGGGAGCTGTTTTTT.